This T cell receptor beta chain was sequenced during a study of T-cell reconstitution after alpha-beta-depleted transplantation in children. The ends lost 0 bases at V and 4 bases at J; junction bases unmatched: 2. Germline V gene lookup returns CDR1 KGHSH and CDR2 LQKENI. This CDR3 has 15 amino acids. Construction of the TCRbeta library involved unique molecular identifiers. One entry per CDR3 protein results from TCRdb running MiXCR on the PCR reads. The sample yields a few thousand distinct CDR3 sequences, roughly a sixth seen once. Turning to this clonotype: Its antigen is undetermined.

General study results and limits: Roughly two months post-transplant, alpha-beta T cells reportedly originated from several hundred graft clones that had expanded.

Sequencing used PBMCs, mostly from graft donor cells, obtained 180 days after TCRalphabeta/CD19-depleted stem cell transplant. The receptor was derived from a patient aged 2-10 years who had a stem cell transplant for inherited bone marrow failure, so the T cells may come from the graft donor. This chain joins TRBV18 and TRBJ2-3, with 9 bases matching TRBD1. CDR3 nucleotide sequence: TGTGCCAGCTCACCACCGGGACAGGGCTCAGATACGCAGTATTTT. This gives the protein CASSPPGQGSDTQYF.